This T cell receptor beta chain is drawn from a study of human T cells and chemical hapten exposure. Overall study context: Weekly administration of diphenylcyclopropenone to the scalp of patients continued throughout the approximately 23-week study. Patients, chiefly female, had alopecia areata, totalis or universalis.

Each CDR3 protein gets one entry after TCRdb re-called the RACE reads with MiXCR. The data contain some 70,000 distinct CDR3 sequences, approximately 9.9% of them singletons. This clonotype has at least ten counts. Its specificity is unknown. From germline, CDR1 is MNHEY and CDR2 SVGEGT. Trimming left V 5 bases short and J 5 bases short, with 18 bases between. The CDR3 has 15 residues. Findings and limits, study-wide: Significantly more large CDR3 similarity clusters were formed by expanded TCRs than by controls.

Specified time point: pre-sensitization, week 0. Stated treatment: therapeutic diphenylcyclopropenone sensitization with weekly scalp DPC. The starting material was whole blood, obtained in connection with sensitization to the hapten diphenylcyclopropenone (DPC). The clonotype was recovered from a woman between 50 and 59 years old with alopecia areata. Some clones in this sample may be carry-over from other donors' samples. V is TRBV6-2 or TRBV6-3 and J is TRBJ2-5; possibly TRBD2 for D (6 bases). The CDR3 bases are TGTGCCAGCAGTCGACCCCAGGGACTCGGGGAGACCCAGTACTTC. Its translation is CASSRPQGLGETQYF.